This TCR beta chain emerged from a study of cytomegalovirus exposure and HLA in healthy donors. In regard to this clone: This sample includes further DNA sequences coding for the same CDR3.

The J segment lost 0 bases and the V segment lost 3 bases, leaving 0 bases of the junction unmatched. Germline CDR1 is LNHNV and CDR2 is YYDKDF (reference sequence). CDR3 length equals 16 residues. PCR was performed using 60 Vbeta and 13 Jbeta primers. Assay: immunoSEQ multiplex PCR; the TCRdb copy retains only in-frame clones and omits some. Here the sample spans around 190,000 clones, around 77% being singletons. This TCR came from a woman aged 25 to 39 in good health and CMV-seronegative. V gene TRBV15 combines with J gene TRBJ2-6, with 9 nucleotides matching TRBD1. Sequencing input: PBMCs. The CDR3: CATSRDRGSGANVLTF. In DNA, the CDR3 is TGTGCCACCAGCAGGGACAGGGGCTCTGGGGCCAACGTCCTGACTTTC.